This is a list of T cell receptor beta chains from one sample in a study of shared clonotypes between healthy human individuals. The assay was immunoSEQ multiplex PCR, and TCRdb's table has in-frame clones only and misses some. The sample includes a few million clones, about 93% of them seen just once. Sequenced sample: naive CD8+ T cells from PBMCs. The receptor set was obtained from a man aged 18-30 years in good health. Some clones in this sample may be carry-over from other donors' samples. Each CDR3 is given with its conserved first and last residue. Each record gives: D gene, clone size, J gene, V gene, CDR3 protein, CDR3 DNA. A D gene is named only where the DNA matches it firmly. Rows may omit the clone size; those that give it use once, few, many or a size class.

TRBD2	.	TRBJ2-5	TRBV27	CASSRIPLAGGPETQYF	TGTGCCAGCAGCCGAATACCCTTAGCGGGAGGGCCGGAGACCCAGTACTTC
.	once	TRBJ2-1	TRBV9	CASSQSDSWEQFF	TGTGCCAGCAGCCAATCGGACAGTTGGGAGCAGTTCTTC
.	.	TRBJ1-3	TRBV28	CASSLFLFNRGESGNTIYF	.
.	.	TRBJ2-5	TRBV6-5	CASSYFRDNQETQYF	TGTGCCAGCAGTTACTTCCGGGACAACCAAGAGACCCAGTACTTC
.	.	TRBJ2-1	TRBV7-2	CASSRSVSYNEQFF	TGTGCCAGCAGTCGAAGCGTGTCCTACAATGAGCAGTTCTTC
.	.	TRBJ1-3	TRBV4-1	CASSQDRTGSGNTIYF	TGCGCCAGCAGCCAAGATCGAACAGGGTCTGGAAACACCATATATTTT
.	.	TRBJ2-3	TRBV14	CASSFHPLSTDTQYF	TGTGCCAGCAGCTTTCATCCCCTCAGCACAGATACGCAGTATTTT
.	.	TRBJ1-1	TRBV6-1	CASSEVSDHTEAFF	TGTGCCAGCAGTGAAGTTTCGGACCACACTGAAGCTTTCTTT
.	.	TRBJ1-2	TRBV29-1	CSVEELVVQGYGYTF	TGCAGCGTTGAAGAGCTGGTGGTACAGGGTTATGGCTACACCTTC
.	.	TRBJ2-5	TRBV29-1	CSVEEGYQETQYF	TGCAGCGTTGAGGAAGGGTATCAAGAGACCCAGTACTTC
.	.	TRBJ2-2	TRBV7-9	CASSQVFATGELFF	TGTGCCAGCAGCCAGGTGTTTGCCACCGGGGAGCTGTTTTTT
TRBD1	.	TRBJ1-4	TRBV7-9	CASSRAGTGDEKLFF	TGTGCCAGCAGCAGAGCCGGGACAGGGGATGAAAAACTGTTTTTT
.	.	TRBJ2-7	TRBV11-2	CASSPNRDFYEQYF	TGTGCCAGCAGCCCTAACAGGGATTTCTACGAGCAGTACTTC
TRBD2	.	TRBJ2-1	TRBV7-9	CASSPMAQTSVFVNEQFF	TGTGCCAGCAGCCCAATGGCCCAAACTAGCGTGTTCGTCAATGAGCAGTTCTTC
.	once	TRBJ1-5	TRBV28	CASRGDYNQPQHF	TGTGCCAGCAGGGGGGATTACAATCAGCCCCAGCATTTT
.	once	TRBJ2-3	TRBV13	CASSPGRGSYQF	TGTGCCAGCAGCCCCGGGCGAGGGAGTTACCAGTTT
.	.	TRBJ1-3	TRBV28	CASRAGRASPGNTIYF	TGTGCCAGCAGAGCCGGCCGGGCCTCCCCTGGAAACACCATATATTTT
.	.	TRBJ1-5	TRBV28	CASRLQGSNQPQHF	TGTGCCAGCAGGCTACAGGGTTCCAATCAGCCCCAGCATTTT
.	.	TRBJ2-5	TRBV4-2	CASSQGAAETQYF	TGTGCCAGCAGCCAAGGGGCGGCAGAGACCCAGTACTTC
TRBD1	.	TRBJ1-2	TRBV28	CASSLGTGGYYGYTF	TGTGCCAGCAGTTTGGGGACAGGGGGCTACTATGGCTACACCTTC
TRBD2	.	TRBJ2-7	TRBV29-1	CSVEGEASGSYEQYF	TGCAGCGTGGAAGGGGAGGCTAGCGGGAGCTACGAGCAGTACTTC
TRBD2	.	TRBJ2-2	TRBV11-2	CASSLEWISSGRAGELFF	TGTGCCAGCAGCTTAGAGTGGATTAGTAGCGGGAGGGCCGGGGAGCTGTTTTTT
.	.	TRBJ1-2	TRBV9	CASSVALGLGGYGYTF	TGTGCCAGCAGCGTAGCTTTGGGTCTGGGAGGCTATGGCTACACCTTC
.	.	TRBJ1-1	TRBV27	CASSKGREAFF	TGTGCCAGCAGCAAGGGCCGGGAAGCTTTCTTT
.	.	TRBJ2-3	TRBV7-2	CASSLVGADGTDTQYF	TGTGCCAGCAGCTTAGTCGGGGCGGACGGCACAGATACGCAGTATTTT
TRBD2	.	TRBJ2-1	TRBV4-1	CASSGRDYSYNEQFF	TGCGCCAGCAGCGGCCGGGACTACTCCTACAATGAGCAGTTCTTC
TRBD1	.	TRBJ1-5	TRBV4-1	CASSQHIGSMTGYDQPQHF	TGCGCCAGCAGCCAACACATCGGGAGTATGACAGGGTACGATCAGCCCCAGCATTTT
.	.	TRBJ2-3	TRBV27	CASSYLGPSGTDTQYF	TGTGCCAGCAGTTATCTAGGGCCCTCTGGCACAGATACGCAGTATTTT
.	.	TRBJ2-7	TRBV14	CASSQDRKYGTFVQYF	TGTGCCAGCAGCCAAGATCGGAAGTACGGAACCTTCGTGCAGTACTTC
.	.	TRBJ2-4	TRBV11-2	CASSLVRGLAKNIQYF	TGTGCCAGCAGCTTAGTTCGGGGCTTAGCCAAAAACATTCAGTACTTC
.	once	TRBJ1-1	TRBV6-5	CASSDDRRVPEAFF	TGTGCCAGCAGTGACGACAGGAGGGTCCCTGAAGCTTTCTTT
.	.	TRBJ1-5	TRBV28	CASSFQGYRQPQHF	TGTGCCAGCAGTTTTCAAGGGTACCGTCAGCCCCAGCATTTT
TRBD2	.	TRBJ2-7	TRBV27	CASSNLAGVPYEQYF	TGTGCCAGCAGCAATCTAGCGGGAGTCCCCTACGAGCAGTACTTC
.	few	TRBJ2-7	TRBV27	CASAGNHEQYF	TGTGCGTCGGCGGGGAACCACGAGCAGTACTTC
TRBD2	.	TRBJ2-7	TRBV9	CASSEKRLAGPYEQYF	TGTGCCAGCAGCGAAAAAAGACTAGCGGGACCATACGAGCAGTACTTC
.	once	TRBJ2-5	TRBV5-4	CASSQLVSETQYF	TGTGCCAGCAGCCAACTAGTTAGTGAGACCCAGTACTTC
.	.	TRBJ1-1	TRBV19	CASSMSGGTEAFF	TGTGCCAGTAGTATGTCCGGGGGCACTGAAGCTTTCTTT
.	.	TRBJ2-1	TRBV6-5	CASSYERSSYNEQFF	TGTGCCAGCAGTTACGAGCGGAGTTCCTACAATGAGCAGTTCTTC